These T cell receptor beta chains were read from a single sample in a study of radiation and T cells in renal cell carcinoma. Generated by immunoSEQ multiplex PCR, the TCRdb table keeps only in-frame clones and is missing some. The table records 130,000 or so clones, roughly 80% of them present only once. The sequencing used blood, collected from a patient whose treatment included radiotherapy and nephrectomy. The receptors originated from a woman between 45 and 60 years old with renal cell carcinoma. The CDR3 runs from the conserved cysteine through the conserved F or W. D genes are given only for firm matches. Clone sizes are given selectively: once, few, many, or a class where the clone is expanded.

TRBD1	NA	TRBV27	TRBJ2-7	CASSFTGVIGEQYF	TGTGCCAGCAGTTTTACAGGGGTAATTGGGGAGCAGTACTTC
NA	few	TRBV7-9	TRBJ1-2	CASSLASPGGYTF	TGTGCCAGCAGCTTAGCATCTCCGGGGGGCTACACCTTC
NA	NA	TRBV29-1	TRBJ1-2	CSVHTGLNYGYTF	TGCAGCGTCCACACGGGACTCAACTATGGCTACACCTTC
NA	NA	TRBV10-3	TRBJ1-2	CAIGWVYGYTF	TGTGCCATCGGGTGGGTCTATGGCTACACCTTC
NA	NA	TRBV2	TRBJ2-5	CASSGAGSQETQYF	TGTGCCAGCAGTGGAGCAGGGTCCCAAGAGACCCAGTACTTC
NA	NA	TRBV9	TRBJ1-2	CASSVATGSGKSYTF	TGTGCCAGCAGCGTAGCAACAGGGTCGGGGAAAAGCTACACCTTC
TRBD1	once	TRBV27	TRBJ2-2	CASNTYRGPTGELFF	TGTGCCAGCAATACCTACAGGGGGCCTACCGGGGAGCTGTTTTTT
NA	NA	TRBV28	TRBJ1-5	CASSSQSSNQPQHF	TGTGCCAGCAGTTCACAAAGTAGCAATCAGCCCCAGCATTTT
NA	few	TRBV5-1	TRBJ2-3	CASSAENVYTQYF	TGCGCCAGCAGTGCCGAGAATGTTTATACGCAGTATTTT
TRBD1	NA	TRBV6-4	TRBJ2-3	CASRLQGDFLEDTQYF	TGTGCCAGCAGGCTACAGGGGGACTTTCTTGAAGATACGCAGTATTTT
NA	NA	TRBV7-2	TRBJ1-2	CASSLDGYGYTF	TGTGCCAGCAGTCTGGACGGTTATGGCTACACCTTC
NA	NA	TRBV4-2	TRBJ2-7	CASSQDGSSVYEQYF	TGTGCCAGCAGCCAAGATGGGTCTAGCGTCTACGAGCAGTACTTC
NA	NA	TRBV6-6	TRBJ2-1	CASSYLEDEQFF	TGTGCCAGCAGTTACCTGGAGGATGAGCAGTTCTTC
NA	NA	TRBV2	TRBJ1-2	CASSEIATAQASGYTF	TGTGCCAGCAGTGAAATCGCGACGGCCCAGGCCAGTGGCTACACCTTC
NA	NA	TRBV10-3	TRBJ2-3	CAISGGDTQYF	TGTGCCATCAGTGGGGGAGATACGCAGTATTTT
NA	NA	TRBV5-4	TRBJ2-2	CASSLDHRGTGELFF	TGTGCCAGCAGCTTGGACCACAGAGGGACCGGGGAGCTGTTTTTT
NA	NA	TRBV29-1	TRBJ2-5	CSVGRGREETQYF	TGCAGCGTGGGCAGGGGACGCGAAGAGACCCAGTACTTC
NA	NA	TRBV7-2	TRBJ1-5	CASSPQSGDQPQHF	TGTGCCAGCAGCCCCCAAAGTGGGGATCAGCCCCAGCATTTT
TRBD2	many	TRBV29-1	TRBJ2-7	CSVNSGGGGEQYF	TGCAGCGTCAACTCGGGAGGGGGAGGCGAGCAGTACTTC
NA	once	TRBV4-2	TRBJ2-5	CASSQDQGETQYF	TGTGCCAGCAGCCAAGATCAGGGGGAGACCCAGTACTTC
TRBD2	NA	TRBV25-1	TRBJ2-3	CASSEYATSGSTDTQYF	TGTGCCAGCAGTGAATACGCGACTAGCGGTAGCACAGATACGCAGTATTTT
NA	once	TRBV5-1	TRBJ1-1	CASSAVQGGTEAFF	TGCGCCAGCAGCGCCGTTCAGGGAGGTACTGAAGCTTTCTTT
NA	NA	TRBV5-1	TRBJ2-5	CASSLGPAGMGETQYF	TGCGCCAGCAGCTTGGGACCCGCGGGAATGGGGGAGACCCAGTACTTC
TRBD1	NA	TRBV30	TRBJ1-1	CAWGQGQLNTEAFF	TGTGCCTGGGGACAGGGACAGTTGAACACTGAAGCTTTCTTT
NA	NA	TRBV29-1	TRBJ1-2	CSVRSMSYGYTF	TGCAGCGTTAGATCCATGAGCTATGGCTACACCTTC
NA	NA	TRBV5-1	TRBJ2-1	CASAALADKAYNEQFF	TGCGCCAGCGCAGCCCTCGCGGACAAGGCTTACAATGAGCAGTTCTTC
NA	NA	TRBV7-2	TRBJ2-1	CASSLAGTNEQFF	TGTGCCAGCAGCTTAGCGGGGACGAATGAGCAGTTCTTC
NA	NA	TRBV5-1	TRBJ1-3	CASSLGQPLSGNTIYF	TGCGCCAGCAGCTTGGGACAGCCTCTCTCTGGAAACACCATATATTTT
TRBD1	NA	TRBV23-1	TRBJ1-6	CASSRLDRPCLHF	TGCGCCAGCAGTCGCCTGGACAGGCCCTGCCTCCACTTT
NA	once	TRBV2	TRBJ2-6	CASSAINSGANVLTF	TGTGCCAGCAGCGCGATAAACTCTGGGGCCAACGTCCTGACTTTC
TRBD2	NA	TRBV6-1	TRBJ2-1	CASSILAGGYNEQFF	TGTGCCAGCTCAATTCTAGCGGGGGGCTACAATGAGCAGTTCTTC
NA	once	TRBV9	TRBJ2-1	CASSVDDSSYNEQFF	TGTGCCAGCAGCGTAGACGACAGCTCCTACAATGAGCAGTTCTTC
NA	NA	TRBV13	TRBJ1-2	CASSSWGADYGYTF	TGTGCCAGCAGCTCATGGGGGGCGGACTATGGCTACACCTTC
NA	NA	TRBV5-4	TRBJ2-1	CASSSALNEQFF	TGTGCCAGCAGCTCGGCCCTAAATGAGCAGTTCTTC
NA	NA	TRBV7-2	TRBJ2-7	CASSSAGREQYF	TGTGCCAGCAGCTCCGCGGGCCGCGAGCAGTACTTC
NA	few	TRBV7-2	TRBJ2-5	CASSFSGETQYF	TGTGCCAGCAGCTTTTCGGGAGAGACCCAGTACTTC
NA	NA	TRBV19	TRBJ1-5	CASTNNREQPQHF	TGTGCCAGTACCAACAATCGGGAGCAGCCCCAGCATTTT
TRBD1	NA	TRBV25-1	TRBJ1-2	CASSGGQGGVYTF	TGTGCCAGCAGTGGGGGACAGGGGGGAGTCTACACCTTC
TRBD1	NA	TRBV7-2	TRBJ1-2	CASSFGTAINYGYTF	TGTGCCAGCAGCTTTGGGACAGCGATAAACTATGGCTACACCTTC
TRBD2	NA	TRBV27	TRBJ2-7	CASCSSGRALYEQYF	TGTGCCAGCTGTTCTAGCGGGAGGGCCCTCTACGAGCAGTACTTC
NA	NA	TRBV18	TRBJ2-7	CASSPLDRDEQYF	TGTGCCAGCTCACCTTTGGACAGAGACGAGCAGTACTTC
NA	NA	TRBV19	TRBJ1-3	CASTTDGGNTIYF	TGTGCCAGTACTACAGACGGGGGAAACACCATATATTTT
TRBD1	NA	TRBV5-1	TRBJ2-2	CASSGGTGGPTGTGELFF	TGCGCCAGCAGCGGGGGGACAGGGGGCCCCACCGGAACCGGGGAGCTGTTTTTT
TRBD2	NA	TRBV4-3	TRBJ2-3	CASSQDSGRDTQYF	TGCGCCAGCAGCCAAGATAGCGGGAGAGATACGCAGTATTTT
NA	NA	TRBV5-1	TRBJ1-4	CASSLDIPNEKLFF	TGCGCCAGCAGCTTGGACATCCCTAATGAAAAACTGTTTTTT
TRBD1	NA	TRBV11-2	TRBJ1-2	CASSLPGQGAIVAGYTF	TGTGCCAGCAGCTTGCCGGGACAGGGGGCAATTGTTGCTGGCTACACCTTC
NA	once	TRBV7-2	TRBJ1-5	CASRRTENQPQHF	TGTGCCAGCAGAAGGACAGAGAATCAGCCCCAGCATTTT
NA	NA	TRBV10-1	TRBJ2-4	CASQETERLAKNIQYF	TGCGCCAGCCAGGAGACCGAGAGACTAGCCAAAAACATTCAGTACTTC
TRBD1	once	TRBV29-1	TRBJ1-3	CSARQGSGNTIYF	TGCAGCGCCCGACAGGGGTCAGGAAACACCATATATTTT